The TCR beta chain described here comes from a study of early T cells in non-severe SARS-CoV-2 infection. Study at large: Alpha and beta chains were unpaired, from unsorted whole-blood bulk RNA.

Comments on this clonotype: The antigen remains undetermined.

Each cDNA molecule carried a unique molecular identifier. TCRdb reprocessed the 5' RACE reads with MiXCR, giving one entry per CDR3 protein. The data contain 75,000 to 100,000 distinct CDR3 sequences, 13% to 15% of them singletons. Germline assignment: CDR1 MDHEN and CDR2 SYDVKM. This CDR3 spans 13 amino acids. With 4 bases removed from V and 6 bases from J, the gap between germline ends came to 10 bases. Overall study results and limits: The matching step, a VDJdb search, favored anti-spike CD8 responses and missed private and CD4 specificities.

The receptor's source is an adult who was a healthcare worker with PCR-confirmed SARS-CoV-2 infection or an uninfected control (not recorded which). The sequencing input was whole blood. This sequence joins TRBV28 and TRBJ2-1; D may be TRBD2 (6 bases). The CDR3 spells CASSWGLPNEQFF. In DNA, the CDR3 is TGTGCCAGCAGTTGGGGACTCCCCAATGAGCAGTTCTTC.